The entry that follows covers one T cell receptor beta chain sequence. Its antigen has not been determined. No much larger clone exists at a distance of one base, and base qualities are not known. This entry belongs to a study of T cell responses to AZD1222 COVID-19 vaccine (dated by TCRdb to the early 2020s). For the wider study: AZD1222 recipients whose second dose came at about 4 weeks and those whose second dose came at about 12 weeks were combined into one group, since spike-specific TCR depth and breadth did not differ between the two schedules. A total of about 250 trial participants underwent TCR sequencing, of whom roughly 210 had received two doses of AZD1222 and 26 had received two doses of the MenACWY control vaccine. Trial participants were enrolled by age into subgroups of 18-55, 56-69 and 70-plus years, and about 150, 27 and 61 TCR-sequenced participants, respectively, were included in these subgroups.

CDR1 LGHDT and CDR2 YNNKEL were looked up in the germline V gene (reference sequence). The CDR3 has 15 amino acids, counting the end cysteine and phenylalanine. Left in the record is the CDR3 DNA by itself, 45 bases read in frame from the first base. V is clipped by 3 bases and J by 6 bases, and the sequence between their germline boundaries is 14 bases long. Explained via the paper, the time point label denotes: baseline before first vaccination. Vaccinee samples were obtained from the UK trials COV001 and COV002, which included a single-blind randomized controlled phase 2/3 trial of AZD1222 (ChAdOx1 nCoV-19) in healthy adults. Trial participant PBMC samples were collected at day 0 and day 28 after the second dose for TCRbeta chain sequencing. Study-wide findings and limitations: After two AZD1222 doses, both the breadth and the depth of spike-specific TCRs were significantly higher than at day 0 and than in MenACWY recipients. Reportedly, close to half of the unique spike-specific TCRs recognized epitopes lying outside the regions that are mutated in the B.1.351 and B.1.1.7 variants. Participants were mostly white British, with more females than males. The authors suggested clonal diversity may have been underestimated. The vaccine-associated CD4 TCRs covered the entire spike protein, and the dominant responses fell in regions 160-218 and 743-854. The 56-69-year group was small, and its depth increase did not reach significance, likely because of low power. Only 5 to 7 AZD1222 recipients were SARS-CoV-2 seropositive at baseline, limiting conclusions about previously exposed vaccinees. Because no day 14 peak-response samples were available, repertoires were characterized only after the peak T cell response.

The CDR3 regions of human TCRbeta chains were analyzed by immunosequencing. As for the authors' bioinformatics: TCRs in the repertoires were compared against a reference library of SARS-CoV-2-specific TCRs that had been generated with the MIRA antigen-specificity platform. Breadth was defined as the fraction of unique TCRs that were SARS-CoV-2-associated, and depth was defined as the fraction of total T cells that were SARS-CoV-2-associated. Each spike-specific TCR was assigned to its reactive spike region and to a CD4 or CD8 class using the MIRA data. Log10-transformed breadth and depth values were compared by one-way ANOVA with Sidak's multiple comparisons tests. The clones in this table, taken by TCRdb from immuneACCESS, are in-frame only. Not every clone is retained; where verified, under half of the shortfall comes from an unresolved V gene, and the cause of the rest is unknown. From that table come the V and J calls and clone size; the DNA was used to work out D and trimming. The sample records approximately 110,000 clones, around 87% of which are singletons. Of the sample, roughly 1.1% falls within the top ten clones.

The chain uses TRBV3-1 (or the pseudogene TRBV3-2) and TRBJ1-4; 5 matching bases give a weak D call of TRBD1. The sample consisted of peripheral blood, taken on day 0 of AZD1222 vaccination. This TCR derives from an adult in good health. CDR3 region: CASSQGAGLDEKLFF. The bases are TGTGCCAGCAGCCAGGGAGCAGGGCTGGATGAAAAACTGTTTTTT.